These 31 T cell receptor beta chains were sequenced from one sample in a study of cytomegalovirus exposure and HLA in healthy donors. Data came from immunoSEQ multiplex PCR; TCRdb stores just in-frame clones and leaves some out. The sample lists roughly 120,000 clones; just under 95% were seen once. The sequencing sample was made of PBMCs. These receptor sequences come from a young woman in good health and CMV-seronegative.

This clone was found once. The rearrangement uses TRBV27 and TRBJ2-7, with 7 bases fitting TRBD2. V shed 4 bases and J 4 bases; nucleotides not matched to a gene: 10. The CDR3 totals 15 residues. The germline V gene has CDR1 MNHEY and CDR2 SMNVEV (reference sequence). This CDR3 is CASSSYPSGPYEQYF. The CDR3 coding sequence is TGTGCCAGCAGTTCGTACCCTAGCGGACCTTACGAGCAGTACTTC.

The chain joins TRBV28 to TRBJ1-3, with a tentative D call TRBD1 (6 bases). Per germline, CDR1 MDHEN and CDR2 SYDVKM. V lost 2 bases and J lost 8, with 10 bases in between. The CDR3 spans 13 residues. The CDR3 loop reads CASSLAYRDTIYF. The CDR3 bases are TGTGCCAGCAGTTTAGCGTACAGGGACACCATATATTTT.

J is TRBJ1-2 and V is TRBV27, with a weak D call TRBD1 (5 bases). This CDR3 has 15 amino acids. The germline V gene has CDR1 MNHEY and CDR2 SMNVEV (reference sequence). V gave up 2 bases and J gave up 3 bases, with 13 bases separating them. The CDR3 reads CASSLTPGRHYGYTF. The CDR3 coding sequence is TGTGCCAGCAGTTTAACGCCAGGGCGGCACTATGGCTACACCTTC.

The rearrangement joins TRBV4-1 to TRBJ1-2, with D perhaps matching TRBD1 (6 bases). Trimming took 1 base from V and 6 from J, leaving 15 bases between them. Germline V gene sequence: CDR1 MGHRA, CDR2 YSYEKL. The CDR3 has 15 residues. In nucleotides, the CDR3 is TGCGCCAGCAGCCAAGGGCACAGGGAGTTGGATGGCTACACCTTC. Translated, it gives CASSQGHRELDGYTF.

V and J are TRBV9 and TRBJ2-1, with TRBD2 matching 11 bases. J gave up 0 bases and V 4 bases, and 6 bases lay outside the gene matches. In germline, CDR1 is SGDLS, CDR2 YYNGEE. The CDR3 loop spans 17 amino acids. The CDR3 is CASSPQTSGISYNEQFF. The CDR3 coding sequence is TGTGCCAGCAGCCCTCAGACTAGCGGGATCTCCTACAATGAGCAGTTCTTC.

The genes are TRBV28 and TRBJ1-1, with D perhaps matching TRBD1 (5 bases). CDR1 MDHEN and CDR2 SYDVKM come from the germline V gene. V shed 6 bases and J shed 3 bases, with 17 bases lying between them. The CDR3 covers 15 residues. CDR3 sequence (DNA): TGTGCCAGCAGCTCGCTGGGGGGAATTCACACTGAAGCTTTCTTT. It translates to CASSSLGGIHTEAFF.

The chain recombines TRBV29-1 with TRBJ2-5; D possibly corresponds to TRBD1 (5 bases). This CDR3 is 13 amino acids long. Between the trimmed V and J ends, which lost 4 bases and 2 bases, there was a span of 11 bases. Germline V gene data show CDR1 as SQVTM and CDR2 as ANQGSEA. CDR3 in DNA: TGCAGCGTTGTAGGGGCCAGGCAAGAGACCCAGTACTTC. This sequence encodes CSVVGARQETQYF.

The chain carries TRBV11-1 and TRBJ1-2; 8 bases fit TRBD1. The CDR3 spans 13 residues. J was trimmed by 6 bases and V by 4 bases; bases with no gene match: 4. Looked up from germline, CDR1 is SGHAT and CDR2 is FQDESV (reference sequence). The chain's CDR3 is CASSYRTGHGYTF. Here the CDR3 DNA reads TGTGCCAGCAGCTACCGGACAGGGCATGGCTACACCTTC. The full variable domain, completed using reference TRBV11-1 and TRBJ1-2, is EAEVAQSPRYKITEKSQAVAFWCDPISGHATLYWYRQILGQGPELLVQFQDESVVDDSQLPKDRFSAERLKGVDSTLKIQPAELGDSAMYLCASSYRTGHGYTFGSGTRLTVV.

This chain joins TRBV6-5 and TRBJ1-2; 10 bases are shared with TRBD1. Unmatched junction bases numbered 11, after V lost 6 bases and J lost 7 bases. The germline gives CDR1 MNHEY, CDR2 SVGAGI. This CDR3 region has 15 residues. For the CDR3, the DNA is TGTGCCAGCAGCCCTTCGGACAGGGGGTGGGGTGGCTACACCTTC. This gives the protein CASSPSDRGWGGYTF.

The chain couples TRBV7-6 to TRBJ1-1, with a tentative D call TRBD1 (6 bases). The CDR3 spans 13 residues. In germline, CDR1 is SGHVS, CDR2 FNYEAQ. The V end lost 1 base, the J end lost 6 bases, and 9 bases lay between the germline ends. As DNA, the CDR3 is TGTGCCAGCAGCTTAGGGGGACACGCTGAAGCTTTCTTT. This gives the protein CASSLGGHAEAFF.

V gene TRBV28 combines with J gene TRBJ1-1; no definite D call. The CDR3 is 12 residues long. Germline lookup yields CDR1 MDHEN and CDR2 SYDVKM. V lost 6 bases to trimming and J lost 2 bases, with 7 bases between them. Here the CDR3 reads CASRPGNTEAFF. In DNA form, the CDR3 reads TGTGCCAGCAGACCGGGAAACACTGAAGCTTTCTTT.

The chain combines TRBV6-6 with TRBJ1-1; D not certain. This CDR3 has 15 residues. Germline values: CDR1 MNHNY, CDR2 SVGAGI (reference sequence). The germline V and J ends were trimmed by 2 bases and 2 bases, with 12 bases remaining between them. CDR3 sequence reads: CASSYAAPINTEAFF. The DNA for the CDR3 is TGTGCCAGCAGTTACGCCGCCCCTATAAACACTGAAGCTTTCTTT.

V is TRBV19 and J is TRBJ1-5; 11 bases align to TRBD1. Germline V gives CDR1 LNHDA, CDR2 SQIVND (reference sequence). The CDR3 has 13 amino acids. This chain's CDR3 is CAAGQGVNQPQHF. The CDR3 DNA reads as TGTGCAGCGGGACAGGGGGTGAATCAGCCCCAGCATTTT.

The gene calls are TRBV15 and TRBJ2-5; D possibly corresponds to TRBD2 (6 bases). This CDR3 has 13 residues. The V and J ends lost 8 bases and 5 bases respectively, with 15 bases between them. Germline V CDR1 and CDR2: LNHNV, YYDKDF (reference sequence). CDR3 in amino acids: CATGTRHRETQYF. The CDR3 bases are TGTGCCACCGGGACTCGCCATCGGGAGACCCAGTACTTC. Variable domain in full (rest from reference TRBV15 and TRBJ2-5): DAMVIQNPRYQVTQFGKPVTLSCSQTLNHNVMYWYQQKSSQAPKLLFHYYDKDFNNEADTPDNFQSRRPNTSFCFLDIRSPGLGDTAMYLCATGTRHRETQYFGPGTRLLVL.

This chain uses TRBV30 with TRBJ1-3; 7 nucleotides line up with TRBD1. This CDR3 spans 20 amino acids. Germline CDR1 and CDR2: GTSNPN and SVGIG (reference sequence). The ends lost 3 bases at V and 0 bases at J; junction bases unmatched: 20. CDR3 residues: CAWRPLSDRFFFYSGNTIYF. In nucleotides, the CDR3 is TGTGCCTGGAGGCCTTTATCGGACAGGTTTTTCTTCTACTCTGGAAACACCATATATTTT.

The chain employs TRBV5-1 and TRBJ1-1; D unresolved. Trimming stripped 1 base from V and 4 bases from J, with 8 bases between. This CDR3 is built from 13 residues. Germline V gene lookup returns CDR1 SGHRS and CDR2 YFSETQ. Here the CDR3 DNA reads TGCGCCAGCAGCTTGATGGGGAGCACTGAAGCTTTCTTT. This sequence encodes CASSLMGSTEAFF.

The V and J genes are TRBV9 and TRBJ2-7; 9 bases map to TRBD1. V lost 4 bases and J lost 5; bases outside the gene matches: 7. Germline V gene sequence: CDR1 SGDLS, CDR2 YYNGEE. This CDR3 is 14 amino acids long. CDR3 DNA sequence: TGTGCCAGCAGCCTCGGGACAGGGTGGGACGAGCAGTACTTC. Its protein is CASSLGTGWDEQYF. Complete variable domain (other parts from reference TRBV9 and TRBJ2-7): DSGVTQTPKHLITATGQRVTLRCSPRSGDLSVYWYQQSLDQGLQFLIQYYNGEERAKGNILERFSAQQFPDLHSELNLSSLELGDSALYFCASSLGTGWDEQYFGPGTRLTVT.

CDR3 protein: CASSSGLAGPTDTQYF. Here the CDR3 DNA reads TGCGCCAGCAGCTCGGGACTAGCGGGGCCCACAGATACGCAGTATTTT. The V gene is TRBV5-1, the J gene TRBJ2-3; 13 positions agree with TRBD2. Per the germline V gene, CDR1 is SGHRS and CDR2 is YFSETQ. V lost 3 bases and J lost 2; bases outside the gene matches: 3. The CDR3 length is 16 residues.

The rearrangement joins TRBV27 to TRBJ1-5, with D perhaps matching TRBD1 (5 bases). The CDR3 consists of 16 residues. V lost 11 bases and J 0 bases, leaving 20 bases between the germline ends. Germline V gene data show CDR1 as MNHEY and CDR2 as SMNVEV (reference sequence). CDR3 amino acids: CASRQSGEYSNQPQHF. The CDR3 coding sequence is TGTGCCTCCCGACAGTCGGGAGAGTATAGCAATCAGCCCCAGCATTTT.

The chain links TRBV4-1 to TRBJ2-3, with 15 bases fitting TRBD2. Germline values: CDR1 MGHRA, CDR2 YSYEKL. The CDR3 loop spans 17 amino acids. J gave up 3 bases and V 4 bases, and 5 bases lay outside the gene matches. For the CDR3, the DNA is TGCGCCAGCAGCCTTCCGGGACTAGCGGGGGGAACAGATACGCAGTATTTT. It codes for CASSLPGLAGGTDTQYF.

The rearrangement joins TRBV5-1 to TRBJ2-2, with D possibly TRBD2 on 6 matching bases. Trimming stripped 0 bases from V and 4 bases from J, with 10 bases between. This CDR3 is 15 amino acids long. Germline V CDR1 and CDR2: SGHRS, YFSETQ. In DNA, the CDR3 is TGCGCCAGCAGCTTGGGACTAGTCCTCACCGGGGAGCTGTTTTTT. Its protein product is CASSLGLVLTGELFF.

The gene calls are TRBV5-4 and TRBJ1-1; D possibly corresponds to TRBD1 (6 bases). V was pared by 10 bases and J by 1 base, with 17 bases between. CDR1 is SGHNT and CDR2 is YYREEE in the germline V gene (reference sequence). The CDR3 has 14 residues. CDR3 nucleotides: TGTGCCGGACACCCGGGACACCCGAACACTGAAGCTTTCTTT. This sequence encodes CAGHPGHPNTEAFF.

This clone was detected only once. V gene TRBV5-6 combines with J gene TRBJ2-3; no clear D. CDR1 and CDR2 from the germline V gene are SGHDT and YYEEEE. The CDR3 has 18 amino acids. The ends were cut back, 1 base at V and 3 bases at J, with 21 bases in the middle. DNA for the CDR3: TGTGCCAGCAGCTTGATGTTCGACCCAGGAACCTTAACAGATACGCAGTATTTT. Translation: CASSLMFDPGTLTDTQYF.

The chain couples TRBV5-6 to TRBJ2-5; no definite D call. CDR3 length equals 13 residues. Per germline, CDR1 SGHDT and CDR2 YYEEEE. Trimming removed 2 bases at V and 2 bases at J, with 7 bases between. The CDR3 here is CASSLGEQETQYF. The CDR3 nucleotides are TGTGCCAGCAGCTTAGGAGAACAAGAGACCCAGTACTTC.

The genes are TRBV6-1 and TRBJ2-2; tentative D call: TRBD1 (6 bases). Germline CDR1 reads MNHNS; CDR2 reads SASEGT. Deletions cut 5 bases from V and 8 bases from J, with 12 bases between. This CDR3 contains 13 residues. The DNA of the CDR3 is TGTGCCAGCAGTAATACAGGGCGAGGGGAGCTGTTTTTT. Translation: CASSNTGRGELFF.

The chain joins TRBV5-1 to TRBJ1-4; 10 bases are a match to TRBD1. The junction had 9 bases not matched to a gene; V was cut back by 4 bases and J by 6 bases. Germline values: CDR1 SGHRS, CDR2 YFSETQ. The CDR3 contains 16 residues. CDR3 sequence reads: CASSPGLTGGDEKLFF. In nucleotides, the CDR3 is TGCGCCAGCAGCCCAGGGTTGACAGGGGGCGATGAAAAACTGTTTTTT.

The rearrangement links TRBV7-9 to TRBJ1-1; D might be TRBD1 (6 bases). V was clipped by 5 bases and J by 7 bases, with 14 bases between them. The germline gives CDR1 SEHNR, CDR2 FQNEAQ (reference sequence). The CDR3 covers 13 residues. CDR3 sequence (DNA): TGTGCCAGCAGCATCGGTCAAGGGGGTGAAGCTTTCTTT. It specifies CASSIGQGGEAFF. Using reference TRBV7-9 and TRBJ1-1 for the parts outside the CDR3, the full variable domain is DTGVSQNPRHKITKRGQNVTFRCDPISEHNRLYWYRQTLGQGPEFLTYFQNEAQLEKSRLLSDRFSAERPKGSFSTLEIQRTEQGDSAMYLCASSIGQGGEAFFGQGTRLTVV.

This clone was found once. Additional DNA sequences in this sample encode the identical CDR3. This chain uses TRBV2 with TRBJ1-5, with a weak D call TRBD1 (6 bases). This CDR3 contains 13 residues. Germline V gene data show CDR1 as SNHLY and CDR2 as FYNNEI. Trimming pared 6 bases from V and 2 bases from J, leaving 8 bases between. The CDR3 DNA follows: TGTGCCAGCAGGCCAGGGGGCAATCAGCCCCAGCATTTT. Translating gives CASRPGGNQPQHF. Full variable domain (remainder filled in from reference TRBV2 and TRBJ1-5): EPEVTQTPSHQVTQMGQEVILRCVPISNHLYFYWYRQILGQKVEFLVSFYNNEISEKSEIFDDQFSVERPDGSNFTLKIRSTKLEDSAMYFCASRPGGNQPQHFGDGTRLSIL.

The table lists this clone with a count of one. J is TRBJ1-5 and V is TRBV19; D is possibly TRBD1 (5 bases). This CDR3 has 13 amino acids. Germline CDR1 reads LNHDA; CDR2 reads SQIVND (reference sequence). V was pared by 5 bases and J by 2 bases, with 7 bases between. CDR3 in amino acids: CASSSGGNQPQHF. As DNA, the CDR3 is TGTGCCAGTAGTTCGGGGGGCAATCAGCCCCAGCATTTT.

This chain connects TRBV2 to TRBJ2-2; D perhaps matches TRBD1 (5 bases). There are 16 residues in the CDR3. The V gene's germline CDR1 is SNHLY and CDR2 FYNNEI. V gave up 5 bases and J gave up 0 bases, with 13 bases separating them. In DNA form, the CDR3 reads TGTGCCAGCAGTCTAACAGGCGCCGCGAACACCGGGGAGCTGTTTTTT. Its protein product is CASSLTGAANTGELFF.

The chain employs TRBV13 and TRBJ2-7, with 7 bases lining up with TRBD2. CDR1 and CDR2 (germline): PRHDT, FYEKMQ (reference sequence). The CDR3 has 15 residues. V was clipped by 5 bases and J by 2 bases; unmatched bases: 9. The CDR3 nucleotides are TGTGCCAGCAGCGGGGGGGGAAGGCGGACCTACGAGCAGTACTTC. Translating gives CASSGGGRRTYEQYF.